This T cell receptor (beta chain) was found in a study of cytomegalovirus exposure and HLA in healthy donors. Produced via immunoSEQ multiplex PCR; TCRdb's table is partial and in-frame only. Of some 190,000 clones listed, more than 70% are singletons. Details on this clone: The target antigen is unknown.

Points from the study as a whole: First-cohort TCR clusters were later found to tend to co-occur in the approximately 120 validation repertoires. In vitro, a few CMV-associated chains proved specific for CMV antigens.

The CDR3 runs 16 residues. V lost 4 bases and J lost 5; bases outside the gene matches: 8. CDR1 and CDR2 (germline): SGHTA, FQGNSA. The sample was PBMCs. V gene TRBV7-2 combines with J gene TRBJ1-5; 10 nucleotides agree with TRBD1. The source is a woman in her late teens or twenties in good health and CMV-seronegative. Here the CDR3 DNA reads TGTGCCAGCAGCTCCTCGACAGGGGGCCTCGATCAGCCCCAGCATTTT. Protein: CASSSSTGGLDQPQHF.